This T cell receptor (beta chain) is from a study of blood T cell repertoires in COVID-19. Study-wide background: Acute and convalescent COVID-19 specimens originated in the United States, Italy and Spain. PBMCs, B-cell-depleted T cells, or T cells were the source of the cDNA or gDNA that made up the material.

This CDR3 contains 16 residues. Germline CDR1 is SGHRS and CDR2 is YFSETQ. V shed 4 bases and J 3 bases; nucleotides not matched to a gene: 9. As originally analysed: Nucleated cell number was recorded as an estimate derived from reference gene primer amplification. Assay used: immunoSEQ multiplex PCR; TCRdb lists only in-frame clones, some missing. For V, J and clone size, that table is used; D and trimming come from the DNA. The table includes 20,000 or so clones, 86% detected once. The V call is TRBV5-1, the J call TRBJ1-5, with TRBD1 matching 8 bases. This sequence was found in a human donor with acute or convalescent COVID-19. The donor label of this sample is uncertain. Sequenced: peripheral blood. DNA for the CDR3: TGCGCCAGCAGCCCAGGACAGGGAATGTACAATCAGCCCCAGCATTTT. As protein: CASSPGQGMYNQPQHF.